Below are 21 T cell receptor beta chains sequenced from a single sample in a study of CD8+ T cells in alopecia areata. Following RNA extraction, reverse transcription yielded cDNA that acted as the sequencing template. The data were produced by immunoSEQ multiplex PCR, yet TCRdb's version contains in-frame clones alone and is incomplete. Of about 180,000 clones in the sample, about 51% were seen once. Stated treatment: oral pan-JAK inhibitor, 5-10 mg twice daily. This specimen consisted of CD8+ T cells sorted from blood, obtained around week 54, from a patient treated with tofacitinib. The receptors originated from a human donor with alopecia areata.

The chain combines TRBV6-6 with TRBJ1-2; D not resolved. V lost 2 bases, J lost 2 bases, and 9 bases lay in between. Germline CDR1 reads MNHNY; CDR2 reads SVGAGI (reference sequence). The CDR3 spans 14 residues. This CDR3 is CASSYKAENYGYTF. The DNA for the CDR3 is TGTGCCAGCAGTTACAAGGCCGAGAACTATGGCTACACCTTC.

V and J are TRBV5-4 and TRBJ1-2; D call uncertain. The germline V gene has CDR1 SGHNT and CDR2 YYREEE (reference sequence). Trimming took off 0 bases at V and 4 bases at J, with 13 bases between the two ends. This CDR3 spans 15 amino acids. The CDR3 region is CASSLEPGEVYGYTF. The CDR3 bases are TGTGCCAGCAGCTTGGAGCCCGGGGAAGTCTATGGCTACACCTTC.

This clone was observed a handful of times. The J gene is TRBJ2-3, the V gene TRBV2; 12 bases are shared with TRBD2. The CDR3 extends over 15 amino acids. V lost 8 bases, J lost 3 bases, and 6 bases stayed unmatched. Germline V gene data show CDR1 as SNHLY and CDR2 as FYNNEI. The CDR3 DNA reads TGTGCCAGCCATGATCTAGCGGGGGGGACAGATACGCAGTATTTT. Its protein is CASHDLAGGTDTQYF.

The chain recombines TRBV30 with TRBJ1-1; D is undetermined. Per germline, CDR1 GTSNPN and CDR2 SVGIG (reference sequence). There are 12 residues in the CDR3. Trimming stripped 5 bases from V and 8 bases from J, with 15 bases between. CDR3 sequence reads: CAWGPPSAEAFF. The DNA of the CDR3 is TGTGCCTGGGGACCCCCCTCGGCCGAAGCTTTCTTT.

The chain links TRBV6-5 to TRBJ2-1; D remains unclear. Germline-derived CDR1 and CDR2 are MNHEY and SVGAGI. The CDR3 consists of 14 residues. With 7 bases removed from V and 4 bases from J, the gap between germline ends came to 14 bases. The CDR3 is CASTDIKGYNEQFF. DNA of the CDR3: TGTGCCAGCACCGACATTAAAGGTTACAATGAGCAGTTCTTC.

The chain combines TRBV5-1 with TRBJ2-1, with D perhaps matching TRBD1 or TRBD2 (6 bases each). The CDR3 spans 13 residues. V lost 9 bases and J lost 3, with 13 bases in between. From germline, CDR1 is SGHRS and CDR2 YFSETQ. This CDR3 is CATTGGGYNEQFF. CDR3 DNA: TGCGCCACCACCGGAGGGGGCTACAATGAGCAGTTCTTC.

The CDR3 here is CASSPGLPNSPLHF. The CDR3 DNA reads as TGTGCCAGCAGCCCTGGACTGCCGAATTCACCCCTCCACTTT. The gene calls are TRBV5-6 and TRBJ1-6; D is undetermined. Per the germline V gene, CDR1 is SGHDT and CDR2 is YYEEEE. The CDR3 runs to 14 residues. V gave up 4 bases and J gave up 7 bases, with 12 bases separating them.

The genes are TRBV5-1 and TRBJ2-7; 9 nucleotides match TRBD1. CDR3 length: 14 amino acids. The germline CDR1 and CDR2 sequences are SGHRS and YFSETQ. Trimming cost V 5 bases and J 2 bases; bases outside gene matches: 5. CDR3 residues: CASRLRQGAYEQYF. The DNA for the CDR3 is TGCGCCAGCAGGCTCAGACAGGGGGCCTACGAGCAGTACTTC.

This clone was counted between two and nine times. The J gene is TRBJ2-5, the V gene TRBV7-3; TRBD1 agrees at 9 bases. CDR1 and CDR2 (germline): SGHTA, FQGTGA. There are 13 residues in the CDR3. V dropped 4 bases and J dropped 7; count of bases not matched to a gene: 4. CDR3 region: CASSSDRGGTQYF. The CDR3 DNA reads as TGTGCCAGCAGCTCGGACAGGGGTGGGACCCAGTACTTC.

The chain links TRBV11-2 to TRBJ2-7, with D possibly being TRBD2 (6 bases). Germline CDR1 SGHAT, CDR2 FQNNGV. V was shortened by 5 bases and J by 3 bases, with 14 bases between the two germline ends. The CDR3 is 14 amino acids. CDR3 loop: CASSQAGRYYEQYF. CDR3 bases: TGTGCCAGCAGCCAGGCGGGGAGATACTACGAGCAGTACTTC.

The V gene is TRBV6-5, the J gene TRBJ1-2; D gene unclear. Germline values: CDR1 MNHEY, CDR2 SVGAGI. Between the trimmed V and J ends, which lost 2 bases and 6 bases, there was a span of 7 bases. The CDR3 spans 12 residues. The CDR3 DNA reads as TGTGCCAGCAGTTACGAGGGTGATGGCTACACCTTC. Its translation: CASSYEGDGYTF.

This chain joins TRBV11-2 and TRBJ2-7; no firm D call. Germline V CDR1 and CDR2: SGHAT, FQNNGV. The CDR3 length is 15 residues. Trimming pared 0 bases from V and 3 bases from J, leaving 12 bases between. The CDR3 protein is CASSLDPNAFYEQYF. The CDR3 DNA is TGTGCCAGCAGCTTAGATCCTAATGCCTTCTACGAGCAGTACTTC.

This clone showed up just once. This sequence joins TRBV19 and TRBJ1-2; 7 bases map to TRBD1. The germline CDR1 and CDR2 sequences are LNHDA and SQIVND (reference sequence). This CDR3 is 16 amino acids long. The junction had 12 bases not matched to a gene; V was cut back by 4 bases and J by 4 bases. The CDR3 nucleotides read TGTGCCAGTAGTACCCGCACCGGGACAGAGAGCTATGGCTACACCTTC. Protein product: CASSTRTGTESYGYTF.

The sample holds a few counts of this clone. The rearrangement joins TRBV7-9 to TRBJ1-2, with 8 positions matching TRBD1. Per germline, CDR1 SEHNR and CDR2 FQNEAQ (reference sequence). V trimming: 5 bases; J trimming: 6 bases; junction bases outside the gene matches: 5. This CDR3 region has 13 residues. CDR3 bases: TGTGCCAGCAGCAACTACAGGGGGAATGGCTACACCTTC. It is translated as CASSNYRGNGYTF. Full variable domain (outside the CDR3, taken from reference TRBV7-9 and TRBJ1-2): DTGVSQNPRHKITKRGQNVTFRCDPISEHNRLYWYRQTLGQGPEFLTYFQNEAQLEKSRLLSDRFSAERPKGSFSTLEIQRTEQGDSAMYLCASSNYRGNGYTFGSGTRLTVV.

The chain joins TRBV29-1 to TRBJ1-4, with TRBD1 matching over 7 bases. CDR1 and CDR2 from the germline V gene are SQVTM and ANQGSEA. The ends lost 4 bases at V and 4 bases at J; junction bases unmatched: 9. This CDR3 region has 15 residues. The CDR3 here is CSVAEGQRHNEKLFF. The CDR3 DNA reads TGCAGCGTTGCTGAGGGACAGAGGCATAATGAAAAACTGTTTTTT. Full variable domain (missing parts from reference TRBV29-1 and TRBJ1-4): SAVISQKPSRDICQRGTSLTIQCQVDSQVTMMFWYRQQPGQSLTLIATANQGSEATYESGFVIDKFPISRPNLTFSTLTVSNMSPEDSSIYLCSVAEGQRHNEKLFFGSGTQLSVL.

The rearrangement links TRBV7-9 to TRBJ2-5; the D is unclear. The germline V gene encodes CDR1 SEHNR and CDR2 FQNEAQ (reference sequence). The ends were cut back, 6 bases at V and 2 bases at J, with 13 bases in the middle. This CDR3 has 14 residues. CDR3 sequence reads: CASSFPLGQETQYF. The CDR3 DNA is TGTGCCAGCAGTTTTCCTCTGGGGCAAGAGACCCAGTACTTC. Full variable domain (outside the CDR3, taken from reference TRBV7-9 and TRBJ2-5): DTGVSQNPRHKITKRGQNVTFRCDPISEHNRLYWYRQTLGQGPEFLTYFQNEAQLEKSRLLSDRFSAERPKGSFSTLEIQRTEQGDSAMYLCASSFPLGQETQYFGPGTRLLVL.

The table lists this clone with a few counts. The rearrangement links TRBV27 to TRBJ1-5; D remains unclear. The CDR3 runs to 13 residues. The V gene lost 4 bases and the J gene lost 6 bases, with 10 bases spanning the gap. Germline loops: CDR1 MNHEY, CDR2 SMNVEV (reference sequence). CDR3 loop: CASSWDRVQPQHF. In nucleotides, the CDR3 is TGTGCCAGCAGTTGGGATCGGGTTCAGCCCCAGCATTTT.

The chain employs TRBV6-5 and TRBJ1-1; D is unresolved. Germline V lookup: CDR1 MNHEY, CDR2 SVGAGI. The CDR3 extends over 14 amino acids. The germline V and J ends were trimmed by 6 bases and 0 bases, with 11 bases remaining between them. The CDR3 loop reads CASRDAAVNTEAFF. The CDR3 DNA follows: TGTGCCAGCAGGGACGCGGCAGTGAACACTGAAGCTTTCTTT.

The CDR3: CASSLHLTGGRGEETQYF. The DNA for the CDR3 is TGCGCCAGCAGCCTCCACCTTACGGGGGGGCGTGGGGAAGAGACCCAGTACTTC. The genes are TRBV4-1 and TRBJ2-5; 8 bases agree with TRBD2. J was trimmed by 3 bases and V by 4 bases; bases with no gene match: 16. CDR1 and CDR2 from the germline V gene are MGHRA and YSYEKL. CDR3 length: 18 residues.

This chain uses TRBV5-1 with TRBJ1-2; D may be TRBD1 (5 bases). Germline CDR1 reads SGHRS; CDR2 reads YFSETQ. V shed 0 bases and J shed 5 bases, with 14 bases lying between them. This CDR3 comprises 15 residues. Written as DNA, the CDR3 is TGCGCCAGCAGCTTGGAGGCAGGGATTGATTATGGCTACACCTTC. Protein product: CASSLEAGIDYGYTF.

In regard to this clone: A junction end diverges from the germline sequence, so it may reflect a read error. This chain joins TRBV6-5 and TRBJ2-7, with D perhaps given as TRBD1 or TRBD2 (5 bases each). Germline assignment: CDR1 MNHEY and CDR2 SVGAGI. The CDR3 is made up of 15 amino acids. The CDR3 sequence: CASSYFLGGSYERYF. CDR3 sequence (DNA): TGTGCCAGCAGTTACTTCCTTGGGGGTTCCTACGAGCGGTACTTC.